The clone carrying this TCR beta chain was detected only once. Here immunoSEQ multiplex PCR was the method, and the copy in TCRdb shows in-frame clones only, minus some. Of under 55,000 clones listed, roughly nine tenths are singletons. This CDR3 region has 15 residues. The germline CDR1 and CDR2 sequences are MNHEY and SVGAGI. Trimming cost V 5 bases and J 1 base; bases outside gene matches: 2. This sample was taken from a study of T cell changes during pregnancy in multiple sclerosis. This sequence was found in a female donor with multiple sclerosis, enrolled in a pregnancy study. Source: CD8+ T cells from peripheral blood mononuclear cells, taken after pregnancy. The chain links TRBV6-5 to TRBJ1-1, with 12 nucleotides matching TRBD1. This CDR3 reads CASSPGQGANTEAFF. The CDR3 bases are TGTGCCAGCAGTCCGGGACAGGGGGCGAACACTGAAGCTTTCTTT.